This paragraph reports one T cell receptor (beta chain). The data derive from a study of blood T cell repertoires in COVID-19. Overall study: Sample material is recorded as cDNA or gDNA derived from T cells, B-cell-depleted T cells, or PBMCs.

Looked up from germline, CDR1 is LGHNT and CDR2 is FRNRAP. V lost 0 bases and J lost 0; bases outside the gene matches: 2. CDR3 size: 15 residues. Profiled with immunoSEQ multiplex PCR; TCRdb holds only in-frame clones, not every one. This repertoire shows 140,000 or so clones, almost 85% found once; its top ten account for 2.5% to 3%. The TCR was taken from a man between 50 and 59 years old with acute or convalescent COVID-19. The material sequenced was peripheral blood. The chain employs TRBV12-5 and TRBJ2-7; 7 bases are shared with TRBD2. The CDR3 loop reads CASGLVLASSYEQYF. CDR3 sequence (DNA): TGTGCTAGTGGTTTGGTACTAGCGTCCTCCTACGAGCAGTACTTC.